This T cell receptor beta chain was observed in a study of cytomegalovirus exposure and HLA in healthy donors. This clone was seen only once. CDR3 size: 16 residues. CDR1 SGHDN and CDR2 FVKESK come from the germline V gene. The V and J ends lost 5 bases and 2 bases respectively, with 16 bases between them. Sequencing was performed with immunoSEQ multiplex PCR; in TCRdb, only in-frame clones are kept and a portion is missing. The data contain 80,000 to 95,000 clones, about 96% of them seen just once; the ten biggest clones take up approximately 1.2%. This chain links TRBV14 with TRBJ1-3, with D possibly matching TRBD1 (6 bases). Sequenced material: PBMCs. This clonotype originated in a woman between 18 and 29 years old in good health and CMV-seronegative. CDR3: CASSVLGTSPGNTIYF. The CDR3 nucleotides are TGTGCCAGCAGCGTCCTTGGGACATCGCCTGGAAACACCATATATTTT.